Presented here are 27 T cell receptor beta chains from one specimen sequenced in a study of OX40 agonist ivuxolimab in advanced cancers. Libraries were prepared through the immunoSEQ multiplex PCR assay. TCRdb limited this immuneACCESS table to in-frame rearrangements with V and J called. A share of clones is missing; checked studies link under half to unresolved V genes, and the rest is unexplained. For this sample there are 55,000 to 85,000 clones; around 90% appear just once. The top ten hold approximately 0.3% of the sample. This specimen was CD4+ or CD8+ T cells sorted from blood, taken in a trial of the OX40 agonist ivuxolimab. These receptor sequences come from an adult with an advanced solid tumor such as melanoma, head and neck, liver or kidney cancer.

This clone was counted only a few times. The chain recombines TRBV7-9 with TRBJ2-2; 11 nucleotides line up with TRBD2. J was trimmed by 1 base and V by 5 bases; bases with no gene match: 3. CDR3 length equals 16 residues. The germline V gene has CDR1 SEHNR and CDR2 FQNEAQ (reference sequence). The CDR3: CASSLGLAGNTGELFF. The CDR3 bases are TGTGCCAGCAGCCTAGGACTAGCGGGGAACACCGGGGAGCTGTTTTTT.

This chain connects TRBV5-5 to TRBJ1-5; the D gene is possibly TRBD1 (5 bases). Germline values: CDR1 SGHKS, CDR2 YYEKEE (reference sequence). The CDR3 has 17 residues. Trimming cost V 4 bases and J 5 bases, with 22 bases left between them. The CDR3 reads CASSPTPGTRPDQPQHF. CDR3 DNA: TGTGCCAGCAGCCCAACACCCGGGACGCGGCCCGATCAGCCCCAGCATTTT.

The chain joins TRBV4-1 to TRBJ2-7; tentative D call: TRBD2 (5 bases). Germline assignment: CDR1 MGHRA and CDR2 YSYEKL. The CDR3 spans 21 residues. V was trimmed by 0 bases and J by 2 bases, leaving 29 bases between them. CDR3 sequence: CASSQESSSREPFVFPYEQYF. The CDR3 DNA reads as TGCGCCAGCAGCCAAGAATCCTCTAGTCGGGAACCTTTCGTATTCCCCTACGAGCAGTACTTC.

A single count supports this clone. This rearrangement joins TRBV5-1 to TRBJ2-5; 13 bases align to TRBD2. The germline CDR1 and CDR2 sequences are SGHRS and YFSETQ. Trimming removed 3 bases from V and 2 bases from J; junction bases left unmatched: 4. The CDR3 consists of 16 residues. DNA for the CDR3: TGCGCCAGCAGCTCGGGACTAGCGGGATTTCAAGAGACCCAGTACTTC. It translates to CASSSGLAGFQETQYF.

The V gene is TRBV10-1, the J gene TRBJ2-3, with unresolved D. Germline lookup yields CDR1 WNHNN and CDR2 SYGVQD (reference sequence). This CDR3 is built from 11 residues. V dropped 4 bases and J dropped 6 bases, with 5 bases sitting between them. The CDR3 DNA sequence: TGCGCCAGCAGTGTTGGGGATACGCAGTATTTT. Protein: CASSVGDTQYF.

This chain uses TRBV18 with TRBJ2-7, with 9 positions matching TRBD1. The trim removed 5 bases at V and 2 bases at J, leaving 7 bases unmatched. Germline V CDR1 and CDR2: KGHSH, LQKENI. The CDR3 sequence is 15 residues long. The CDR3 DNA reads as TGTGCCAGCTCATTACCCGGGACAGGGACCTACGAGCAGTACTTC. It specifies CASSLPGTGTYEQYF.

The chain combines TRBV5-1 with TRBJ2-1; 12 nucleotides align to TRBD2. V was pared by 0 bases and J by 6 bases, with 16 bases of the junction left unmatched. CDR1 is SGHRS, CDR2 YFSETQ, per germline. CDR3 length equals 20 residues. CDR3 bases: TGCGCCAGCAGCTTGGCCCCACAGTCCCCGGGACTAGCGGGTACCAATGAGCAGTTCTTC. This codes for CASSLAPQSPGLAGTNEQFF.

V usage is TRBV5-1 and J usage is TRBJ2-6, with unresolved D. CDR1 SGHRS and CDR2 YFSETQ come from the germline V gene. Trimming pared 3 bases from V and 0 bases from J, leaving 7 bases between. CDR3 size: 15 residues. CDR3 nucleotide sequence: TGCGCCAGCAGCTCCCCAGGCTCTGGGGCCAACGTCCTGACTTTC. Translating it yields CASSSPGSGANVLTF.

J is TRBJ2-7 and V is TRBV20-1; D gene unclear. V dropped 0 bases and J dropped 7 bases, with 7 bases sitting between them. CDR3 length equals 11 residues. Germline CDR1 is DFQATT and CDR2 is SNEGSKA (reference sequence). The CDR3 bases are TGCAGTGCTAGAGATAATTTTGAGCAGTACTTC. It codes for CSARDNFEQYF.

The CDR3 DNA reads as TGTGCCAGCAGCCCCCCGATGGTGCGGGGCTACACAGATACGCAGTATTTT. Residues: CASSPPMVRGYTDTQYF. The gene calls are TRBV14 and TRBJ2-3; weak D call: TRBD2 (6 bases). Germline CDR1 is SGHDN and CDR2 is FVKESK. Trimming took 4 bases from V and 2 from J, leaving 19 bases between them. The CDR3 totals 17 residues.

The V call is TRBV27, the J call TRBJ2-1, with D uncertain. Trimming took off 2 bases at V and 5 bases at J, with 19 bases between the two ends. In germline, CDR1 is MNHEY, CDR2 SMNVEV (reference sequence). CDR3 length equals 17 residues. The CDR3 coding sequence is TGTGCCAGCAGTTTAGCCCCTAGACCCCGCCGTGACAATGAGCAGTTCTTC. This codes for CASSLAPRPRRDNEQFF.

The chain links TRBV6-1 to TRBJ2-1; D is possibly TRBD1 or TRBD2 (5 bases each). This CDR3 has 15 amino acids. V gave up 4 bases and J gave up 4 bases, with 14 bases separating them. Germline V CDR1 and CDR2: MNHNS, SASEGT. The CDR3 DNA is TGTGCCAGCAGTGCAATCGGGACGCCGTACAATGAGCAGTTCTTC. It yields the protein CASSAIGTPYNEQFF.

The rearrangement uses TRBV5-1 and TRBJ2-5, with 9 bases matching TRBD2. Germline trimming cut 4 bases from V and 5 bases from J; bases unmatched to any gene: 6. The CDR3 consists of 14 residues. Germline values: CDR1 SGHRS, CDR2 YFSETQ. CDR3 DNA: TGCGCCAGCAGCGTGGGACTAGCCGTCGAGACCCAGTACTTC. Translating it yields CASSVGLAVETQYF.

The V gene is TRBV10-1, the J gene TRBJ1-1, with TRBD1 identical over 8 bases. V dropped 6 bases and J dropped 5; count of bases not matched to a gene: 11. Germline CDR1 and CDR2: WNHNN and SYGVQD (reference sequence). The CDR3 is made up of 15 amino acids. The chain's CDR3 is CASRAFGTGVTEAFF. As DNA, the CDR3 is TGCGCCAGCAGGGCTTTCGGGACAGGAGTTACTGAAGCTTTCTTT.

The chain combines TRBV7-6 with TRBJ2-3, with 11 bases lining up with TRBD2. CDR1 is SGHVS and CDR2 is FNYEAQ in the germline V gene. This CDR3 has 16 residues. The junction had 0 bases not matched to a gene; V was cut back by 1 base and J by 0 bases. The CDR3 sequence is CASSLGTSGSTDTQYF. For the CDR3, the DNA is TGTGCCAGCAGCTTAGGGACTAGCGGGAGCACAGATACGCAGTATTTT.

The chain couples TRBV6-5 to TRBJ2-5; weak D call: TRBD1 (6 bases). This CDR3 comprises 12 residues. V shed 4 bases and J shed 5 bases, with 8 bases lying between them. CDR1 and CDR2 (germline): MNHEY, SVGAGI. CDR3 DNA sequence: TGTGCCAGCAGTTTAAGGGGGGAGACCCAGTACTTC. Amino acid sequence: CASSLRGETQYF.

The chain links TRBV6-4 to TRBJ2-2; the match to TRBD1 covers 7 bases. Germline V CDR1 and CDR2: MRHNA, SNTAGT. Trimming took 5 bases from V and 5 from J; bases not matched to a gene: 2. This CDR3 has 13 amino acids. CDR3 in amino acids: CASSPQGTGELFF. The DNA for the CDR3 is TGTGCCAGCAGTCCACAGGGGACCGGGGAGCTGTTTTTT.

This clone was observed a few times. The CDR3 DNA sequence: TGTGCCAGCAGTGAAGGGATCAATCAGCCCCAGCATTTT. Translating gives CASSEGINQPQHF. The chain employs TRBV2 and TRBJ1-5; D unclear. Per germline, CDR1 SNHLY and CDR2 FYNNEI. The CDR3 consists of 13 residues. V shed 1 base and J shed 3 bases, with 4 bases lying between them.

The chain is built from TRBV25-1 and TRBJ2-7; D unresolved. The CDR3 consists of 13 residues. The germline CDR1 and CDR2 sequences are MGHDK and SYGVNS. The V end lost 0 bases, the J end lost 9 bases, and 12 bases lay between the germline ends. The CDR3 spells CASSEYAKGRQYF. The CDR3 nucleotides are TGTGCCAGCAGTGAATATGCCAAAGGTAGGCAGTACTTC.

The chain has TRBV27 and TRBJ2-3; 8 nucleotides agree with TRBD2. This CDR3 is 14 amino acids long. Germline V gene lookup returns CDR1 MNHEY and CDR2 SMNVEV (reference sequence). Trimming removed 2 bases from V and 5 bases from J; junction bases left unmatched: 3. Here the CDR3 DNA reads TGTGCCAGCAGTTTAGGACTAGCAGTAGATACGCAGTATTTT. This gives the protein CASSLGLAVDTQYF.

V is TRBV28 and J is TRBJ2-3; TRBD2 aligns across 7 bases. Looked up from germline, CDR1 is MDHEN and CDR2 is SYDVKM. The CDR3 has 20 amino acids. V lost 7 bases to trimming and J lost 2 bases; unmatched junction nucleotides: 24. The CDR3 protein is CASNPVGWGASGGVTDTQYF. Written as DNA, the CDR3 is TGTGCCAGCAATCCAGTCGGGTGGGGTGCTAGCGGAGGTGTCACAGATACGCAGTATTTT. Full variable domain (outside the CDR3, taken from reference TRBV28 and TRBJ2-3): DVKVTQSSRYLVKRTGEKVFLECVQDMDHENMFWYRQDPGLGLRLIYFSYDVKMKEKGDIPEGYSVSREKKERFSLILESASTNQTSMYLCASNPVGWGASGGVTDTQYFGPGTRLTVL.

The chain uses TRBV5-1 and TRBJ1-5; no definite D call. This CDR3 is built from 15 residues. The germline V and J ends were trimmed by 0 bases and 3 bases, with 10 bases remaining between them. Germline values: CDR1 SGHRS, CDR2 YFSETQ. CDR3 in amino acids: CASSLEPSVNQPQHF. CDR3 DNA: TGCGCCAGCAGCTTGGAGCCCAGCGTCAATCAGCCCCAGCATTTT. Variable domain in full (rest from reference TRBV5-1 and TRBJ1-5): KAGVTQTPRYLIKTRGQQVTLSCSPISGHRSVSWYQQTPGQGLQFLFEYFSETQRNKGNFPGRFSGRQFSNSRSEMNVSTLELGDSALYLCASSLEPSVNQPQHFGDGTRLSIL.

As for this clone: This sample also contains other DNA sequences that code for the same CDR3. The gene calls are TRBV9 and TRBJ2-1, with D possibly being TRBD1 (5 bases). The CDR3 runs to 16 residues. V shed 5 bases and J shed 3 bases, with 18 bases lying between them. Germline CDR1 is SGDLS and CDR2 is YYNGEE. For the CDR3, the DNA is TGTGCCAGCAGTCCCCGAGGACACCTCAGCTACAATGAGCAGTTCTTC. It specifies CASSPRGHLSYNEQFF.

This clone was seen once. The V and J genes are TRBV5-5 and TRBJ2-1; D is uncertain. CDR3 length: 13 amino acids. Germline assignment: CDR1 SGHKS and CDR2 YYEKEE (reference sequence). Trimming pared 6 bases from V and 0 bases from J, leaving 7 bases between. The CDR3 DNA is TGTGCCAGCATGGCGAGCTCCTACAATGAGCAGTTCTTC. It yields the protein CASMASSYNEQFF.

The sample holds a few counts of this clone. The chain carries TRBV6-6 and TRBJ2-1, with TRBD1 matching over 12 bases. This CDR3 comprises 16 residues. J was trimmed by 6 bases and V by 2 bases; bases with no gene match: 5. Germline V lookup: CDR1 MNHNY, CDR2 SVGAGI (reference sequence). CDR3 amino acids: CASSYPGQGAANEQFF. The CDR3 DNA reads as TGTGCCAGCAGTTACCCGGGACAGGGGGCTGCCAATGAGCAGTTCTTC.

V usage is TRBV27 and J usage is TRBJ2-5; D perhaps matches TRBD1 (5 bases). Germline V gene lookup returns CDR1 MNHEY and CDR2 SMNVEV (reference sequence). Trimming removed 6 bases from V and 1 base from J, with 15 bases in between. The CDR3 totals 15 residues. The CDR3 reads CASSHNGQGQETQYF. The CDR3 DNA reads TGTGCCAGCAGCCATAACGGGCAGGGCCAAGAGACCCAGTACTTC.

This clone has just one count. The V call is TRBV6-6, the J call TRBJ1-1; D ambiguous. The germline gives CDR1 MNHNY, CDR2 SVGAGI (reference sequence). V lost 6 bases, J lost 0 bases, and 14 bases lay in between. The length of the CDR3 is 15 residues. The CDR3 is CASSRANLLNTEAFF. CDR3 coding DNA: TGTGCCAGCAGCCGCGCCAATCTGTTGAACACTGAAGCTTTCTTT.